Each of the 9 T cell receptor beta chains below was sequenced from the same sample in a study of blood T cells in healthy people across ages. A second roughly 6 to 12 cycle PCR used barcoded and J-beta primers. TCRdb re-called the 5' RACE reads through MiXCR, storing one row per CDR3 protein. The sample gives almost 1 million distinct CDR3 sequences, 51% of which show up once; 20% to 25% is in the top ten. Input material: blood. The receptors originated from a woman aged 60-70 years in good health.

CDR3 in DNA: TGTGCCAGCAGGGGACCCGCATCCTACAATGAGCAGTTCTTC. Translated: CASRGPASYNEQFF. V gene TRBV27 combines with J gene TRBJ2-1; perhaps D is TRBD1 or TRBD2 (5 bases each). CDR3 length: 14 amino acids. The germline CDR1 and CDR2 sequences are MNHEY and SMNVEV (reference sequence). V gave up 6 bases and J gave up 1 base, with 10 bases separating them.

The chain combines TRBV3-1 with TRBJ2-3; 10 bases match TRBD2. Germline V CDR1 and CDR2: LGHDT, YNNKEL (reference sequence). J gave up 3 bases and V 3 bases, and 18 bases lay outside the gene matches. This CDR3 spans 20 amino acids. The chain's CDR3 is CASSQISHMTLAGRTDTQYF. In nucleotides, the CDR3 is TGTGCCAGCAGCCAGATCTCTCACATGACACTAGCGGGACGGACAGATACGCAGTATTTT.

V usage is TRBV18 and J usage is TRBJ2-3; 7 bases are a match to TRBD2. The CDR3 is 17 residues long. CDR1 is KGHSH and CDR2 is LQKENI in the germline V gene. Trimming took 2 bases from V and 4 from J; bases not matched to a gene: 12. CDR3 sequence: CASSPGAGRVGSDTQYF. CDR3 in DNA: TGTGCCAGCTCACCAGGAGCGGGAAGAGTGGGCTCAGATACGCAGTATTTT.

The CDR3 bases are TGTGCCAGCAACCGAGCGGGAGGGACACCAGATACGCAGTATTTT. As protein: CASNRAGGTPDTQYF. This chain connects TRBV7-9 to TRBJ2-3; 10 nucleotides line up with TRBD2. J lost 4 bases, V lost 7 bases, and 8 bases had no gene match. The CDR3 runs to 15 residues. The germline gives CDR1 SEHNR, CDR2 FQNEAQ (reference sequence).

V usage is TRBV11-2 and J usage is TRBJ1-1; TRBD1 might be the D (5 bases). V was trimmed by 1 base and J by 1 base, leaving 19 bases between them. Germline loops: CDR1 SGHAT, CDR2 FQNNGV. This CDR3 has 18 residues. CDR3 nucleotide sequence: TGTGCCAGCAGCTTAGTTCCAGGGATTATTCTTCGGAACACTGAAGCTTTCTTT. Translated: CASSLVPGIILRNTEAFF. Filled out from reference TRBV11-2 and TRBJ1-1, the complete variable domain reads EAGVAQSPRYKIIEKRQSVAFWCNPISGHATLYWYQQILGQGPKLLIQFQNNGVVDDSQLPKDRFSAERLKGVDSTLKIQPAKLEDSAVYLCASSLVPGIILRNTEAFFGQGTRLTVV.

The V and J genes are TRBV29-1 and TRBJ2-2; D perhaps matches TRBD2 (6 bases). V dropped 3 bases and J dropped 7 bases, with 6 bases sitting between them. The CDR3 is 11 residues long. CDR1 and CDR2 from the germline V gene are SQVTM and ANQGSEA. The CDR3 sequence: CSVEEGGELFF. The CDR3 region has the DNA TGCAGCGTTGAGGAGGGCGGGGAGCTGTTTTTT.

The chain has TRBV12-3 or TRBV12-4 and TRBJ2-1; TRBD2 aligns across 10 bases. CDR3 length: 18 amino acids. Losses at the gene ends were 11 bases for V and 4 bases for J; bases not matched to a gene: 20. The CDR3, as DNA: TGTGCCTGCTGCCGGGTCGGTGCGACTAGCGGGCCTTACAATGAGCAGTTCTTC. Translating gives CACCRVGATSGPYNEQFF.

The rearrangement uses TRBV5-1 and TRBJ2-4; D may be TRBD2 (6 bases). Per germline, CDR1 SGHRS and CDR2 YFSETQ. V lost 6 bases to trimming and J lost 13 bases, with 26 bases between them. The CDR3 is made up of 15 amino acids. The CDR3 loop is CASKLAQDGLREQYF. The CDR3 bases are TGCGCCAGCAAGTTAGCACAGGACGGACTACGGGAGCAGTACTTC.

The CDR3 nucleotides are TGTGCCAGCAGTGAGGGCAGTAGATCGCCCCAGCATTTT. This codes for CASSEGSRSPQHF. The chain has TRBV25-1 and TRBJ1-5; D remains ambiguous. The V and J ends lost 3 bases and 9 bases respectively, with 12 bases between them. The germline V gene encodes CDR1 MGHDK and CDR2 SYGVNS. The CDR3 extends over 13 amino acids.